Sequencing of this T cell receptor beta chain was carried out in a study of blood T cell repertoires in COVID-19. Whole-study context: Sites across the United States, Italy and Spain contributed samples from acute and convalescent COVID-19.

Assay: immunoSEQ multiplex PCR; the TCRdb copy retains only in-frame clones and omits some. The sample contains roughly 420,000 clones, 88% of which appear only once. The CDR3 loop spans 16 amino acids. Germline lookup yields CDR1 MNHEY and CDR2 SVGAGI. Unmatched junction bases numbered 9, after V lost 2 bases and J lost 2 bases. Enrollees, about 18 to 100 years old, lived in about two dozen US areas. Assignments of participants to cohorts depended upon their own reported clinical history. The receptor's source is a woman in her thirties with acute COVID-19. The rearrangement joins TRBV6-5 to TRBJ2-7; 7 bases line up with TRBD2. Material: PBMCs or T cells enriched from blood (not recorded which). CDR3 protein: CASSYDKFRGAYEQYF. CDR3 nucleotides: TGTGCCAGCAGTTACGACAAATTCCGGGGGGCCTACGAGCAGTACTTC.